This T cell receptor beta chain was observed in a study of cytomegalovirus exposure and HLA in healthy donors. Regarding the study as a whole: Some TCR beta chains (roughly 160 of them) were listed as cytomegalovirus-associated.

This CDR3 spans 13 amino acids. V lost 4 bases, J lost 10 bases, and 16 bases lay in between. Germline V gene lookup returns CDR1 LNHDA and CDR2 SQIVND (reference sequence). This clone has only one observation. Its specificity is unknown. The PCR used 60 Vbeta and 13 Jbeta primers. Sequencing used immunoSEQ multiplex PCR; TCRdb keeps in-frame clones, though not all of them. Here the sample spans some 160,000 clones, roughly 80% being singletons. The rearrangement joins TRBV19 to TRBJ1-1; TRBD1 might be the D (6 bases). The sequencing sample was made of PBMCs. The sequence was obtained from a male donor in good health and CMV-seropositive. CDR3: CASSTRTVTGAFF. Here the CDR3 DNA reads TGTGCCAGTAGTACCCGGACAGTCACGGGAGCTTTCTTT.